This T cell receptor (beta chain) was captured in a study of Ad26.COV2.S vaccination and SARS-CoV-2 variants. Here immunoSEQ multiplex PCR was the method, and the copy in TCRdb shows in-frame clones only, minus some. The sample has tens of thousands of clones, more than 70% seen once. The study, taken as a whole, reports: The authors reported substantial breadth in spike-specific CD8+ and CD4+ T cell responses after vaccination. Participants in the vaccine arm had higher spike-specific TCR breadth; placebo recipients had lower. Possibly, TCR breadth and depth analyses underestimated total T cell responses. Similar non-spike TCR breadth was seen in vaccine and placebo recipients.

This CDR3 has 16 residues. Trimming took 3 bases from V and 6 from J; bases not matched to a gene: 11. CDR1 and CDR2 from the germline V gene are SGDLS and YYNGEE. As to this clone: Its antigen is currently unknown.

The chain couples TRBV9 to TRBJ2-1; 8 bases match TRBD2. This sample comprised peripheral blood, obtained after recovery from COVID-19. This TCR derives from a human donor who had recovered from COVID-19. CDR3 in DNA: TGTGCCAGCAGCGGCGGGGGGCACACCGGGGTCAATGAGCAGTTCTTC. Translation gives CASSGGGHTGVNEQFF. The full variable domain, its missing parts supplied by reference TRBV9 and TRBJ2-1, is DSGVTQTPKHLITATGQRVTLRCSPRSGDLSVYWYQQSLDQGLQFLIQYYNGEERAKGNILERFSAQQFPDLHSELNLSSLELGDSALYFCASSGGGHTGVNEQFFGPGTRLTVL.